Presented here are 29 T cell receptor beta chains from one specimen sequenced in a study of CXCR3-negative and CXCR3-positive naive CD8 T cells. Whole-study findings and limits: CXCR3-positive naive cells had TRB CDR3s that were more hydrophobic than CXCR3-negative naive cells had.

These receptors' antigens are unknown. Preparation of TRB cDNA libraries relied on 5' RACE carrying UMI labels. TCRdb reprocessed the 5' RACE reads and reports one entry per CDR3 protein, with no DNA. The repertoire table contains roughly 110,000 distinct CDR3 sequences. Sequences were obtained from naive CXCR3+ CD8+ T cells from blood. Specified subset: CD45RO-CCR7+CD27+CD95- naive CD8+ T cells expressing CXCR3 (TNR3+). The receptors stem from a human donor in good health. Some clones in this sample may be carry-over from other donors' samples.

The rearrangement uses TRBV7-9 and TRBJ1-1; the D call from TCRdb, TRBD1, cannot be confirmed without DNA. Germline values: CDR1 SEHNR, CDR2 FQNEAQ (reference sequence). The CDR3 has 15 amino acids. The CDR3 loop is CASSLGQGAHTEAFF.

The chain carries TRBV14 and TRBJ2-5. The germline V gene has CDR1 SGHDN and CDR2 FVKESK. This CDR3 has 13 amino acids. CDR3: CASSQVDAGTQYF.

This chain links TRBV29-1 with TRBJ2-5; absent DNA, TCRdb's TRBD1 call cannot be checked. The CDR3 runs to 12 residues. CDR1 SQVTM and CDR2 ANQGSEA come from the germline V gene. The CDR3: CSVEAGVAFRYF.

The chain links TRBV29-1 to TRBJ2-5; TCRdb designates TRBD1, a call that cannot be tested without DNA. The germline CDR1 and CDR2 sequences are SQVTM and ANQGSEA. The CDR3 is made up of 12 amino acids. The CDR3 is CSVGGRQETQYF.

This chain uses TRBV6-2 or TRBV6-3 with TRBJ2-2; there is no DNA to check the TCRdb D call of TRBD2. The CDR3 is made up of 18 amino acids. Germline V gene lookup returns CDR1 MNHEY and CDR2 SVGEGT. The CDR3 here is CASSYDGLAGEGTGELFF.

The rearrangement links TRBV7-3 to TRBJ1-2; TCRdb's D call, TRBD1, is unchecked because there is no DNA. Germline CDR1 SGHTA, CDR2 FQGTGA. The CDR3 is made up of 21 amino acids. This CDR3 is CASSFPESLSGTGGKTDGYTF.

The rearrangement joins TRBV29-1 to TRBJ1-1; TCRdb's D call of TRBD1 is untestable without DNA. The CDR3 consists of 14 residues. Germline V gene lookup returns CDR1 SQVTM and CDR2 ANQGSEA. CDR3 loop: CSVVDDGGDTEAFF.

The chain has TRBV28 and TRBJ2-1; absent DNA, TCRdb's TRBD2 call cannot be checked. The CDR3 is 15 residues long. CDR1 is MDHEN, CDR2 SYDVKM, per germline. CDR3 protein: CASNGFSLLGNEQFF.

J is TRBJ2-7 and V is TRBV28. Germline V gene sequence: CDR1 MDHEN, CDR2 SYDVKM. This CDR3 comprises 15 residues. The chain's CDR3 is CASSSIGGNPGEQYF.

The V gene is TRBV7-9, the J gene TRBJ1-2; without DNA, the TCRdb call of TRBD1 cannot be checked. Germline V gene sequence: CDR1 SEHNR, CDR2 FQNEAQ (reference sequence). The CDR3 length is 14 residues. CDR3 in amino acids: CASSSDRGLDGYTF.

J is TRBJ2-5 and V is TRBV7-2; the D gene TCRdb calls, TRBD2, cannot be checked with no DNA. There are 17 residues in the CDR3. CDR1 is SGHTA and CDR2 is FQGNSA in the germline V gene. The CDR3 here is CASSPSKAGGLQETQYF. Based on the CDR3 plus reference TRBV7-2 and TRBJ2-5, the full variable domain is GAGVSQSPSNKVTEKGKDVELRCDPISGHTALYWYRQSLGQGLEFLIYFQGNSAPDKSGLPSDRFSAERTGGSVSTLTIQRTQQEDSAVYLCASSPSKAGGLQETQYFGPGTRLLVL.

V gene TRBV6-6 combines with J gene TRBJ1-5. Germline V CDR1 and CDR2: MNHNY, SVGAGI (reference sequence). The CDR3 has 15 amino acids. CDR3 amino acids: CASSYLGREGQPQHF.

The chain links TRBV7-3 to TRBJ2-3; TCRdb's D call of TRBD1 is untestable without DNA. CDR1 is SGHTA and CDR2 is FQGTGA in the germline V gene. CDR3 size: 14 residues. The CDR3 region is CATRRDISTDTQYF.

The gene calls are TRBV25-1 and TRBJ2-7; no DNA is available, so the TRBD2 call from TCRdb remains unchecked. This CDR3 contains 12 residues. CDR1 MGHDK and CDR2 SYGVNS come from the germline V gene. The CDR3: CASTGRQGEQYF.

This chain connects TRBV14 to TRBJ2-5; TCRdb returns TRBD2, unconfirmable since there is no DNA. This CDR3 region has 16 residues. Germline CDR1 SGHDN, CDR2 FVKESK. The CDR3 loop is CASSQASSGGQETQYF. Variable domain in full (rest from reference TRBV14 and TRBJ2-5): EAGVTQFPSHSVIEKGQTVTLRCDPISGHDNLYWYRRVMGKEIKFLLHFVKESKQDESGMPNNRFLAERTGGTYSTLKVQPAELEDSGVYFCASSQASSGGQETQYFGPGTRLLVL.

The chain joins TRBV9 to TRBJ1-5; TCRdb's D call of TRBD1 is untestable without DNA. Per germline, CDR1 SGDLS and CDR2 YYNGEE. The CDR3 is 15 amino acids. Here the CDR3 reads CASSVGDGYNQPQHF.

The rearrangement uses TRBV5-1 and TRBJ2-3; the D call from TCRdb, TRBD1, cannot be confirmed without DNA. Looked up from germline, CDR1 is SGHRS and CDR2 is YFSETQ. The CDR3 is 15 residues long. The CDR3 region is CASSIRGRETDTQYF.

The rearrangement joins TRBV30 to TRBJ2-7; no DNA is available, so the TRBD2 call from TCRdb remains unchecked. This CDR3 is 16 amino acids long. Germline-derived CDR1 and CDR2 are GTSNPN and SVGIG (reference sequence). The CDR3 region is CAWEGTSGSGAYEQYF.

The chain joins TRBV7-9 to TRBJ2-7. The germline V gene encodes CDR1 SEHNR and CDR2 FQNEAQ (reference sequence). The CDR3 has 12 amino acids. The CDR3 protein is CASSLGDREQYF. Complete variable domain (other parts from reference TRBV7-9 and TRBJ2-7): DTGVSQNPRHKITKRGQNVTFRCDPISEHNRLYWYRQTLGQGPEFLTYFQNEAQLEKSRLLSDRFSAERPKGSFSTLEIQRTEQGDSAMYLCASSLGDREQYFGPGTRLTVT.

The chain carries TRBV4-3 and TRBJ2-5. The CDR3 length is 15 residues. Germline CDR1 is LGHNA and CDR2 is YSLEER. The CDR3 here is CASSQDSVGMATQYF.

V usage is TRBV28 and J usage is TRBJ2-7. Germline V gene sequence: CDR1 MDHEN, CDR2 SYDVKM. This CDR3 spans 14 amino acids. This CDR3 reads CASSLPIATYEQYF.

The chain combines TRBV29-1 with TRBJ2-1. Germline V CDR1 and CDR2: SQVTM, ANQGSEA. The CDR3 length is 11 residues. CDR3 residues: CSVRSYNEQFF.

CDR3 sequence reads: CASSLGQGSNTEAFF. V gene TRBV5-1 combines with J gene TRBJ1-1; TCRdb's D call, TRBD1, is unchecked because there is no DNA. Germline V gives CDR1 SGHRS, CDR2 YFSETQ. CDR3 length: 15 residues.

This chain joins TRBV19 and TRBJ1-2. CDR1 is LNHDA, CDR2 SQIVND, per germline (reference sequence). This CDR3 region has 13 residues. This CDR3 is CASSIERLDGYTF.

CDR3 loop: CASSLEDPLHF. This chain connects TRBV7-9 to TRBJ1-6. The CDR3 is 11 residues long. Per germline, CDR1 SEHNR and CDR2 FQNEAQ (reference sequence).

CDR3 region: CASSLEAGGGETQYF. J is TRBJ2-5 and V is TRBV7-6; with no DNA, the TCRdb D assignment of TRBD2 cannot be verified. The CDR3 covers 15 residues. From germline, CDR1 is SGHVS and CDR2 FNYEAQ. The entire variable domain, with the rest obtained from reference TRBV7-6 and TRBJ2-5, is as follows: GAGVSQSPRYKVTKRGQDVALRCDPISGHVSLYWYRQALGQGPEFLTYFNYEAQQDKSGLPNDRFSAERPEGSISTLTIQRTEQRDSAMYRCASSLEAGGGETQYFGPGTRLLVL.

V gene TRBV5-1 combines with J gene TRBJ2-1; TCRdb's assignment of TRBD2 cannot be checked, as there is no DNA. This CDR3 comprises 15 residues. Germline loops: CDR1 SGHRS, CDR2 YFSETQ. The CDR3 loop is CASSLGLAYLNEQFF.

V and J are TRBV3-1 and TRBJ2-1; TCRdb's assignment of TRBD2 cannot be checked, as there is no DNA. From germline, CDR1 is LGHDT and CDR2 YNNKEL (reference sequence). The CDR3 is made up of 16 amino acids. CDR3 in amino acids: CASSPDYPTPPNEQFF.

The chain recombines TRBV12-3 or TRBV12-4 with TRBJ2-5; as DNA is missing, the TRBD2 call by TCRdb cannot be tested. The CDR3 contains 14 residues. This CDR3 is CASSLVKGGETQYF.